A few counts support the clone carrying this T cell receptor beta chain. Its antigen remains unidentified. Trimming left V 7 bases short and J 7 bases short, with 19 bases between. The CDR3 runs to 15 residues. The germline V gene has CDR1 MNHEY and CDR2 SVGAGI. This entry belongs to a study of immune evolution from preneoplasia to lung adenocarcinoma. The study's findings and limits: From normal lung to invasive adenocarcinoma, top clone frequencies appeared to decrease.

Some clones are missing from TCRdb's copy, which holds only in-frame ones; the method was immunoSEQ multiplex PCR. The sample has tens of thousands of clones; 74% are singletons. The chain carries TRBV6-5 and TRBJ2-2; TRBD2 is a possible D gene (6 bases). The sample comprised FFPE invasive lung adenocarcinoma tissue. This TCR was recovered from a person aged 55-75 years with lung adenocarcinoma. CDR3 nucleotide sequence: TGTGCCAGCACCTACGGGACTTTGGACGGCGGGGAGCTGTTTTTT. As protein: CASTYGTLDGGELFF.